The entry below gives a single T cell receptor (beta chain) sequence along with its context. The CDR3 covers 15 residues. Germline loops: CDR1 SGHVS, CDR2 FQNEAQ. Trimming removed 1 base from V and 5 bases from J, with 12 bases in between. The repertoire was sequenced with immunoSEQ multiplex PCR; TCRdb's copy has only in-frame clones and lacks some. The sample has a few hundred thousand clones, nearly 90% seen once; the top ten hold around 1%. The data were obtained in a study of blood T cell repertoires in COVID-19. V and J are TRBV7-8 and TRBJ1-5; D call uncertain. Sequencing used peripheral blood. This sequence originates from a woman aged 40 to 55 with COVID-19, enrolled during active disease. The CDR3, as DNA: TGTGCCAGCAGCTTAGTCCTGGGCTGGGATCAGCCCCAGCATTTT. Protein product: CASSLVLGWDQPQHF.